The text below deals with one T cell receptor beta chain. This CDR3 comprises 18 residues. V was pared by 4 bases and J by 0 bases, with 7 bases of the junction left unmatched. CDR1 MDHEN and CDR2 SYDVKM come from the germline V gene. These data are taken from a study of T cell changes during pregnancy in multiple sclerosis. This table comes from immunoSEQ multiplex PCR, and its TCRdb copy is limited to in-frame clones, with some not included. The sample carries approximately 43,000 clones, around 93% recorded once. This clonotype was sampled from a female donor with multiple sclerosis, enrolled in a pregnancy study. Specimen: CD8+ T cells from peripheral blood mononuclear cells, collected after pregnancy. This rearrangement joins TRBV28 to TRBJ2-7; TRBD2 matches at 15 bases. The CDR3 DNA reads as TGTGCCAGCAGTTCTGGGACTAGCGGGAGGCATGGCTCCTACGAGCAGTACTTC. Protein product: CASSSGTSGRHGSYEQYF.